Sequencing of this TCR beta chain was carried out in a study of T-cell reconstitution after alpha-beta-depleted transplantation in children (dated by TCRdb to about 2016). At the level of the whole study: The study quantitatively tracked T-cell immune reconstitution after TCRalphabeta/CD19-depleted allogeneic hematopoietic cell transplantation in children using TCR repertoire profiling.

Overall study outcomes, separate from this receptor: Over the following months the frequencies of hyperexpanded clones went down, and after one year T-cell counts and TCRbeta diversity were mostly credited to newly produced T cells. In some patients, high TCRbeta diversity at day 60 was attributed to recipient T cells and intrathymic progenitors that had survived conditioning. The apparently early recovery of alphabetaT-cell counts about two months after transplant reportedly depended on only several hundred rapidly expanded clones that came from non-depleted graft cells.

This clonotype came up many times. This clone's antigen is unknown. No quality values exist for individual bases; no much larger clone is one base distant. V and J are truncated by 8 bases and 7 bases respectively, leaving an intervening sequence of 17 bases. Based on the germline V gene, the CDR1 and CDR2 sequences are SQVTM and ANQGSEA. Including the terminal cysteine and phenylalanine, the CDR3 comprises 12 residues. Only CDR3 DNA remains: 36 bases, in frame from the first base. To prepare the library, PCR was applied. Sequencing was carried out with an Illumina HiSeq 2500. To normalize quantification of the TCRbeta repertoire, the TCR libraries were built with molecular barcoding that relied on unique molecular identifiers. TCRdb reworked the public reads: Q25 trimming with fastp, MiXCR clone assembly, productive beta chains retained. All rows with the same CDR3 protein become a single entry with the most common DNA and genes. In this sample the table shows about 200,000 distinct CDR3 sequences, approximately 7% of which occur a single time. The ten top clones hold about 5.5% of the sample.

Interpreted using the paper, the treatment or condition label stands for: allogeneic hematopoietic cell transplantation with graft depleted of TCRalphabeta T cells and CD19 B cells. TCRalphabeta/CD19-depleted allogeneic hematopoietic cell grafts were given to the transplant recipients, all of whom were children. This chain is built from TRBV29-1 and TRBJ1-1; a tentative D match to TRBD1 spans 5 bases. The specimen was PBMCs, collected before TCRalphabeta/CD19-depleted stem cell transplant. The sequence was collected from a boy younger than 10 with acute lymphoblastic leukemia, due to receive a stem cell transplant. The CDR3 loop reads CSPPGEGVEAFF. The bases read TGCAGCCCCCCGGGGGAGGGTGTTGAAGCTTTCTTT.